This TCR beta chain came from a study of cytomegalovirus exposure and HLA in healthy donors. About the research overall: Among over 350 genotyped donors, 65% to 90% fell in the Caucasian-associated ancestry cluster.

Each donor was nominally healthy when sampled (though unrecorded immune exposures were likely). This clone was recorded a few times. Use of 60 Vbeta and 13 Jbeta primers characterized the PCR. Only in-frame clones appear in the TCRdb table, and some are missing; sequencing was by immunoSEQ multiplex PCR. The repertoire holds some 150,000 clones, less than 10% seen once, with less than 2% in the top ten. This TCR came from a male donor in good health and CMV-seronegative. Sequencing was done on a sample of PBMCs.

CDR3 residues: CASIIGDRGNYGYTF. As DNA, the CDR3 is TGTGCCAGCATCATAGGGGACAGGGGAAACTATGGCTACACCTTC. This chain joins TRBV5-6 and TRBJ1-2; 10 nucleotides line up with TRBD1. Trimming at V came to 6 bases and at J to 2 bases, leaving 7 bases not matched to a gene. Germline V gene lookup returns CDR1 SGHDT and CDR2 YYEEEE. The CDR3 runs 15 residues.